The entry that follows covers one T cell receptor beta chain sequence. The record originates from a study of cytomegalovirus exposure and HLA in healthy donors. This CDR3 is 17 amino acids long. V was trimmed by 4 bases and J by 6 bases, leaving 23 bases between them. Germline-derived CDR1 and CDR2 are SGHRS and YFSETQ. The PCR used 60 Vbeta and 13 Jbeta primers. Profiling relied on immunoSEQ multiplex PCR, and the TCRdb table lists in-frame clones only, not all of them. The sample yields some 190,000 clones, 76% seen once. This chain joins TRBV5-1 and TRBJ2-1; D is possibly TRBD2 (5 bases). This TCR came from a man aged 18 to 35 in good health and CMV-seronegative. Material: PBMCs. CDR3 sequence reads: CASSPGGSGLMGNEQFF. CDR3 sequence (DNA): TGCGCCAGCAGCCCGGGTGGGAGCGGCCTAATGGGCAATGAGCAGTTCTTC.